This T cell receptor beta chain was identified during a study of vaccination and CD4 T cells after COVID-19. Whole-study context: As control conditions, cultures were given either a CEFX pool serving as positive control, an HIV-1 Nef pool, or no peptide at all.

This clonotype came up a few times. Antigen unknown. Germline CDR1 reads SGHTA; CDR2 reads FQGNSA. The CDR3 extends over 14 amino acids. V was cut by 7 bases and J by 6 bases, with 15 bases left in between. Treatment reported: approximately 10-day PBMC culture with coronavirus spike peptide pools or control peptides (ViraFEST assay). Collection of the unexposed donor's CD4+ T cells took place before the COVID-19 pandemic (2011-2018). The ViraFEST method relied on peptide pools to expand antigen-specific T cells, followed by TCR sequencing. The assay that was used to sequence DNA from cultured CD4+ T cells was the Oncomine TCR Beta short-read assay. Genomic DNA was isolated from cultured CD4+ T cells. TCRdb fed the PCR reads into MiXCR, producing one record per CDR3 protein. The table shows roughly 8,000 distinct CDR3 sequences, with around 40% occurring only once.

The source is a human donor in good health. The gene calls are TRBV7-2 and TRBJ2-2, with D uncertain. The sequenced material came from CD4+ T cells from blood, cultured in vitro. The DNA of the CDR3 is TGTGCCAGCACCGGGTTGGCGGTCGCCGGGGAGCTGTTTTTT. It is translated as CASTGLAVAGELFF. Filled out from reference TRBV7-2 and TRBJ2-2, the complete variable domain reads GAGVSQSPSNKVTEKGKDVELRCDPISGHTALYWYRQSLGQGLEFLIYFQGNSAPDKSGLPSDRFSAERTGGSVSTLTIQRTQQEDSAVYLCASTGLAVAGELFFGEGSRLTVL.